Sequencing of this T cell receptor (beta chain) was carried out in a study of T cell responses to AZD1222 COVID-19 vaccine. On the study more broadly: It was second doses at about 4 or about 12 weeks that were pooled. Overall study findings and caveats: Two AZD1222 administrations were followed by greater Spike-specific TCR breadth and depth. No day 14 peak samples; only post-peak repertoires were characterized. Donors were largely white British and mainly female; clonal diversity was possibly underestimated.

The CDR3 consists of 13 residues. V was shortened by 6 bases and J by 5 bases, with 11 bases between the two germline ends. Germline assignment: CDR1 LNHDA and CDR2 SQIVND (reference sequence). Worth noting for this clone: Its antigen remains unidentified.

The protocol was immunoSEQ multiplex PCR, while the TCRdb copy is restricted to in-frame clones and leaves out a portion. The data hold 150,000 or so clones, with around 93% observed a single time. The chain has TRBV19 and TRBJ1-5, with D possibly being TRBD1 (5 bases). This clonotype originated in an adult in good health. The sequences come from peripheral blood, collected on day 0 of AZD1222 vaccination. In DNA form, the CDR3 reads TGTGCCAGTAGAGGGACGGAATATCAGCCCCAGCATTTT. It codes for CASRGTEYQPQHF.